These 30 T cell receptor beta chains came from one sample sequenced in a study of T cell responses to AZD1222 COVID-19 vaccine. TCRdb keeps only in-frame clones here, not all; method: immunoSEQ multiplex PCR. The data show approximately 100,000 clones, over 85% seen once. This specimen was peripheral blood, taken on day 0 of AZD1222 vaccination. Source of these receptors: an adult in good health.

The V and J genes are TRBV10-3 and TRBJ1-1; a weak D match, TRBD1 (5 bases). The CDR3 is 15 amino acids. Germline V CDR1 and CDR2: ENHRY, SYGVKD. The V and J ends lost 0 bases and 1 base respectively, with 9 bases between them. The CDR3 region is CAISESYRQNTEAFF. CDR3 in DNA: TGTGCCATCAGTGAGTCGTACAGGCAGAACACTGAAGCTTTCTTT.

This rearrangement joins TRBV7-8 to TRBJ1-1; D unclear. The germline V gene encodes CDR1 SGHVS and CDR2 FQNEAQ. CDR3 length equals 16 residues. V lost 3 bases and J 4 bases, leaving 18 bases between the germline ends. The CDR3 reads CASSFRLAGAGTEAFF. The DNA for the CDR3 is TGTGCCAGCAGCTTCCGCCTAGCAGGAGCGGGCACTGAAGCTTTCTTT.

This sequence joins TRBV2 and TRBJ1-2; perhaps TRBD1 as D (6 bases). In germline, CDR1 is SNHLY, CDR2 FYNNEI. V was cut by 8 bases and J by 4 bases, with 20 bases left in between. The CDR3 is 15 amino acids. The CDR3 nucleotides read TGTGCCAGCCTCCGGGACATCATCGGCCGCTATGGCTACACCTTC. This codes for CASLRDIIGRYGYTF. Full variable domain (remainder filled in from reference TRBV2 and TRBJ1-2): EPEVTQTPSHQVTQMGQEVILRCVPISNHLYFYWYRQILGQKVEFLVSFYNNEISEKSEIFDDQFSVERPDGSNFTLKIRSTKLEDSAMYFCASLRDIIGRYGYTFGSGTRLTVV.

The rearrangement links TRBV14 to TRBJ2-5; 8 bases match TRBD1. CDR3 length equals 14 residues. CDR1 is SGHDN and CDR2 is FVKESK in the germline V gene. The ends lost 6 bases at V and 5 bases at J; junction bases unmatched: 8. CDR3 protein: CASRLQGAGETQYF. CDR3 nucleotides: TGTGCCAGCAGACTCCAGGGGGCCGGGGAGACCCAGTACTTC.

CDR3 DNA sequence: TGTGCCAGCAGGAAAGCGGACTCCTACGAGCAGTACTTC. Encoded protein: CASRKADSYEQYF. V usage is TRBV6-5 and J usage is TRBJ2-7; D is possibly TRBD2 (5 bases). The ends were cut back, 6 bases at V and 0 bases at J, with 9 bases in the middle. Germline V gene sequence: CDR1 MNHEY, CDR2 SVGAGI. CDR3 length equals 13 residues.

The chain is built from TRBV6-1 and TRBJ2-7; TRBD1 agrees at 7 bases. Germline V lookup: CDR1 MNHNS, CDR2 SASEGT. The V gene end was trimmed by 2 bases and the J gene end by 0 bases; junction bases not matched to a gene: 10. This CDR3 is built from 17 residues. The CDR3 region has the DNA TGTGCCAGCAGTGAACTCCTGACAGGGCCTAGCTCCTACGAGCAGTACTTC. This gives the protein CASSELLTGPSSYEQYF.

The chain has TRBV10-2 and TRBJ2-7, with 7 bases matching TRBD1. The trim removed 5 bases at V and 5 bases at J, leaving 3 bases unmatched. The CDR3 is 12 amino acids. Per germline, CDR1 WSHSY and CDR2 SAAADI. The CDR3 region is CASSLQGNEQYF. In nucleotides, the CDR3 is TGCGCCAGCAGTTTACAGGGGAACGAGCAGTACTTC.

The chain has TRBV2 and TRBJ2-3, with D possibly matching TRBD1 (6 bases). This CDR3 region has 14 residues. The V gene's germline CDR1 is SNHLY and CDR2 FYNNEI. Deletions cut 4 bases from V and 0 bases from J, with 8 bases between. The CDR3, as DNA: TGTGCCAGCAGTGGGACAGCTAGCACAGATACGCAGTATTTT. Protein product: CASSGTASTDTQYF. The complete variable domain, with remaining parts taken from reference TRBV2 and TRBJ2-3, reads EPEVTQTPSHQVTQMGQEVILRCVPISNHLYFYWYRQILGQKVEFLVSFYNNEISEKSEIFDDQFSVERPDGSNFTLKIRSTKLEDSAMYFCASSGTASTDTQYFGPGTRLTVL.

This sequence joins TRBV24-1 and TRBJ2-3; 12 nucleotides align to TRBD2. V trimming: 0 bases; J trimming: 5 bases; junction bases outside the gene matches: 5. The CDR3 contains 17 residues. CDR1 and CDR2 from the germline V gene are KGHDR and SFDVKD. CDR3 protein: CATSDLRSSGREDTQYF. The CDR3 DNA is TGTGCCACCAGTGATTTGCGGTCTAGCGGGAGGGAAGATACGCAGTATTTT.

The rearrangement joins TRBV30 to TRBJ2-2; the D is unclear. V lost 5 bases to trimming and J lost 1 base, with 8 bases between them. This CDR3 is 13 amino acids long. Germline CDR1 is GTSNPN and CDR2 is SVGIG (reference sequence). CDR3 nucleotide sequence: TGTGCCTGGGACCGACTGAACACCGGGGAGCTGTTTTTT. This encodes CAWDRLNTGELFF.

The J gene is TRBJ2-1, the V gene TRBV27, with D unclear. The CDR3 contains 12 residues. Per germline, CDR1 MNHEY and CDR2 SMNVEV (reference sequence). The V end lost 3 bases, the J end lost 8 bases, and 8 bases lay between the germline ends. As DNA, the CDR3 is TGTGCCAGCAGTTTCTCCGGCGATGAGCAGTTCTTC. Translated: CASSFSGDEQFF.

This chain links TRBV18 with TRBJ1-5, with D maybe TRBD1 (6 bases). V shed 6 bases and J shed 2 bases, with 14 bases lying between them. This CDR3 spans 15 amino acids. Germline V gives CDR1 KGHSH, CDR2 LQKENI. The CDR3 sequence: CASSPRGGGNQPQHF. As DNA, the CDR3 is TGTGCCAGCTCCCCCAGAGGGGGGGGCAATCAGCCCCAGCATTTT.

V gene TRBV27 combines with J gene TRBJ2-2, with D uncertain. CDR1 is MNHEY and CDR2 is SMNVEV in the germline V gene (reference sequence). Trimming removed 1 base at V and 0 bases at J, with 3 bases between. The CDR3 runs to 14 residues. The CDR3 loop is CASSLLSNTGELFF. The CDR3 coding sequence is TGTGCCAGCAGTTTATTGTCGAACACCGGGGAGCTGTTTTTT.

The V and J genes are TRBV5-1 and TRBJ1-1, with D perhaps matching TRBD1 (5 bases). The V end was cut by 4 bases, the J end by 6 bases, with 13 bases between. CDR3 length: 13 amino acids. Germline-derived CDR1 and CDR2 are SGHRS and YFSETQ. The chain's CDR3 is CASSLDSLSEAFF. The DNA for the CDR3 is TGCGCCAGCAGCCTAGACAGTCTCTCTGAAGCTTTCTTT.

J is TRBJ1-1 and V is TRBV10-2; the D gene is possibly TRBD1 (6 bases). Trimming took off 6 bases at V and 3 bases at J, with 17 bases between the two ends. Germline values: CDR1 WSHSY, CDR2 SAAADI. CDR3 length equals 15 residues. In nucleotides, the CDR3 is TGCGCCAGCAGGTTAGAAGGGGGTTGGGACACTGAAGCTTTCTTT. It is translated as CASRLEGGWDTEAFF.

The chain carries TRBV7-8 and TRBJ2-7; 9 bases align to TRBD1. Germline assignment: CDR1 SGHVS and CDR2 FQNEAQ. V gave up 5 bases and J gave up 1 base; unmatched junction bases: 3. CDR3 length: 14 amino acids. The CDR3 sequence: CASSPGTGSYEQYF. The CDR3 bases are TGTGCCAGCAGCCCCGGGACAGGGTCCTACGAGCAGTACTTC.

CDR3: CASSRPPGTQYF. Written as DNA, the CDR3 is TGTGCCAGCAGCCGTCCCCCGGGGACCCAGTACTTC. The rearrangement links TRBV6-6 to TRBJ2-5, with unresolved D. CDR1 MNHNY and CDR2 SVGAGI come from the germline V gene (reference sequence). V lost 6 bases and J 7 bases, leaving 12 bases between the germline ends. The CDR3 spans 12 residues.

The chain has TRBV5-4 and TRBJ2-3, with unresolved D. The CDR3 is 14 residues long. Germline V lookup: CDR1 SGHNT, CDR2 YYREEE (reference sequence). Trimming cost V 3 bases and J 2 bases, with 10 bases left between them. CDR3 in amino acids: CASSSHDFTDTQYF. Here the CDR3 DNA reads TGTGCCAGCAGCTCCCACGACTTCACAGATACGCAGTATTTT.

This chain uses TRBV5-1 with TRBJ2-2, with D unresolved. The CDR3 runs 13 residues. Trimming pared 0 bases from V and 5 bases from J, leaving 5 bases between. The V gene's germline CDR1 is SGHRS and CDR2 YFSETQ. The CDR3 region is CASSLGSTGELFF. In DNA form, the CDR3 reads TGCGCCAGCAGCTTGGGATCGACCGGGGAGCTGTTTTTT.

The chain is built from TRBV19 and TRBJ2-2; 7 bases align to TRBD2. The V segment lost 11 bases and the J segment 5 bases; nucleotides outside the gene matches: 14. The CDR3 is 15 residues long. CDR1 is LNHDA and CDR2 is SQIVND in the germline V gene (reference sequence). DNA of the CDR3: TGTGCCGCCCGGGGGGACCTACCGGGGACCGGGGAGCTGTTTTTT. Protein product: CAARGDLPGTGELFF.

The rearrangement links TRBV5-1 to TRBJ2-5; 9 nucleotides align to TRBD2. V was clipped by 0 bases and J by 3 bases; unmatched bases: 3. The CDR3 length is 15 residues. Germline lookup yields CDR1 SGHRS and CDR2 YFSETQ. The chain's CDR3 is CASSLGAGGKETQYF. In nucleotides, the CDR3 is TGCGCCAGCAGCTTGGGAGCGGGAGGCAAAGAGACCCAGTACTTC.

The gene calls are TRBV30 and TRBJ1-3, with 8 nucleotides matching TRBD1. Germline CDR1 and CDR2: GTSNPN and SVGIG (reference sequence). The CDR3 length is 14 residues. V lost 3 bases to trimming and J lost 3 bases; unmatched junction nucleotides: 4. CDR3 loop: CAWSWDRSGNTIYF. CDR3 nucleotides: TGTGCCTGGAGCTGGGACAGGAGTGGAAACACCATATATTTT.

The chain uses TRBV19 and TRBJ1-1, with D perhaps TRBD1 (6 bases). Germline loops: CDR1 LNHDA, CDR2 SQIVND (reference sequence). V lost 3 bases and J 4 bases, leaving 15 bases between the germline ends. This CDR3 is 15 amino acids long. This CDR3 is CASSIGGGLGTEAFF. Written as DNA, the CDR3 is TGTGCCAGTAGTATCGGTGGGGGGCTGGGCACTGAAGCTTTCTTT.

The J gene is TRBJ1-1, the V gene TRBV28; D possibly corresponds to TRBD1 (6 bases). Germline loops: CDR1 MDHEN, CDR2 SYDVKM. V shed 9 bases and J shed 4 bases, with 15 bases lying between them. CDR3 length: 13 amino acids. The CDR3 is CASGTGRGTEAFF. As DNA, the CDR3 is TGTGCCAGTGGTACAGGGAGGGGCACTGAAGCTTTCTTT.

There are many counts of this clone. This chain connects TRBV5-1 to TRBJ1-1; the D gene is possibly TRBD1 (5 bases). The CDR3 contains 14 residues. Germline V lookup: CDR1 SGHRS, CDR2 YFSETQ. V shed 3 bases and J shed 5 bases, with 14 bases lying between them. CDR3 sequence reads: CASSSGHSETEAFF. CDR3 in DNA: TGCGCCAGCAGCTCCGGACACTCGGAGACTGAAGCTTTCTTT.

The J gene is TRBJ1-3, the V gene TRBV5-1; D is uncertain. The CDR3 sequence is 12 residues long. The germline CDR1 and CDR2 sequences are SGHRS and YFSETQ. V shed 0 bases and J shed 4 bases, with 2 bases lying between them. The CDR3 sequence is CASSLGGNTIYF. CDR3 DNA sequence: TGCGCCAGCAGCTTGGGGGGAAACACCATATATTTT.

The chain uses TRBV19 and TRBJ2-7; D might be TRBD1 or TRBD2, each matching 5 bases. This CDR3 is built from 16 residues. Per germline, CDR1 LNHDA and CDR2 SQIVND (reference sequence). Between the trimmed V and J ends, which lost 1 base and 3 bases, there was a span of 16 bases. The CDR3 nucleotides read TGTGCCAGTAGTATAGCTCATATCGGGACCTTCTACGAGCAGTACTTC. Its translation is CASSIAHIGTFYEQYF.

CDR3 nucleotides: TGTGCCTGGGGACTCGGTACAATTCGGGTACCCCTCCACTTT. Its protein is CAWGLGTIRVPLHF. V and J are TRBV30 and TRBJ1-6; D remains unclear. The CDR3 contains 14 residues. Trimming left V 5 bases short and J 12 bases short, with 20 bases between. The germline CDR1 and CDR2 sequences are GTSNPN and SVGIG (reference sequence).

The genes are TRBV19 and TRBJ2-3; no clear D. V shed 2 bases and J shed 2 bases, with 5 bases lying between them. The CDR3 loop spans 13 amino acids. In germline, CDR1 is LNHDA, CDR2 SQIVND (reference sequence). The CDR3: CASSITFTDTQYF. The CDR3 nucleotides read TGTGCCAGTAGTATAACTTTCACAGATACGCAGTATTTT.

This sequence joins TRBV7-2 and TRBJ2-5; D is possibly TRBD1 (6 bases). V lost 6 bases and J 4 bases, leaving 15 bases between the germline ends. The CDR3 has 14 amino acids. Per the germline V gene, CDR1 is SGHTA and CDR2 is FQGNSA. The CDR3 nucleotides are TGTGCCAGCAGTCCGGGACATTCTGTAGAGACCCAGTACTTC. It codes for CASSPGHSVETQYF.